This entry lists 27 T cell receptor beta chains sequenced from one sample in a study of radiation and T cells in renal cell carcinoma. Assay used: immunoSEQ multiplex PCR; TCRdb lists only in-frame clones, some missing. The table has about 170,000 clones, about 87% seen once. Stated time point: blood 4 weeks post-SBRT, at nephrectomy. Described treatment: 15 Gy SBRT to primary tumor, nephrectomy 4 weeks later. The source was blood, collected from a patient whose treatment included radiotherapy and nephrectomy. The receptor source for this set is a woman between 45 and 60 years old with renal cell carcinoma.

The chain employs TRBV19 and TRBJ1-5; D call uncertain. The V gene lost 8 bases and the J gene lost 1 base, with 15 bases spanning the gap. The CDR3 runs 15 residues. The germline V gene has CDR1 LNHDA and CDR2 SQIVND (reference sequence). The CDR3 region is CASSATGASNQPQHF. The CDR3 nucleotides are TGTGCCAGTTCCGCAACGGGCGCGAGCAATCAGCCCCAGCATTTT. Looking up the rest from reference TRBV19 and TRBJ1-5 gives the full variable domain: DGGITQSPKYLFRKEGQNVTLSCEQNLNHDAMYWYRQDPGQGLRLIYYSQIVNDFQKGDIAEGYSVSREKKESFPLTVTSAQKNPTAFYLCASSATGASNQPQHFGDGTRLSIL.

The V gene is TRBV19, the J gene TRBJ1-1; 7 bases agree with TRBD1. J lost 11 bases, V lost 9 bases, and 12 bases had no gene match. Germline V lookup: CDR1 LNHDA, CDR2 SQIVND (reference sequence). The CDR3 is made up of 12 amino acids. The CDR3 region is CASSGGPAFAFF. Here the CDR3 DNA reads TGTGCCAGCTCAGGGGGTCCCGCTTTCGCTTTCTTT.

The chain is built from TRBV29-1 and TRBJ1-1, with D perhaps matching TRBD1 (5 bases). The germline CDR1 and CDR2 sequences are SQVTM and ANQGSEA. The CDR3 runs 13 residues. V shed 5 bases and J shed 0 bases, with 10 bases lying between them. The DNA of the CDR3 is TGCAGCGTTCGGGGCCCCTTGAACACTGAAGCTTTCTTT. Protein: CSVRGPLNTEAFF.

The genes are TRBV18 and TRBJ1-5, with 12 bases that match TRBD1. CDR3 length equals 17 residues. CDR1 and CDR2 from the germline V gene are KGHSH and LQKENI. V shed 6 bases and J 0 bases; nucleotides not matched to a gene: 6. In DNA form, the CDR3 reads TGTGCCAGCTCGGGGACAGGGGGCCGGTATAGCAATCAGCCCCAGCATTTT. Its protein product is CASSGTGGRYSNQPQHF.

As concerns this clone: Other nucleotide sequences from this sample produce the same CDR3. The gene calls are TRBV7-2 and TRBJ1-2; possibly TRBD1 for D (5 bases). CDR3 length: 13 amino acids. CDR1 and CDR2 from the germline V gene are SGHTA and FQGNSA. V dropped 5 bases and J dropped 4 bases, with 11 bases sitting between them. The CDR3 nucleotides read TGTGCCAGCAGCCTCGGGACTGGCTATGGCTACACCTTC. Its translation: CASSLGTGYGYTF.

V gene TRBV6-6 combines with J gene TRBJ1-4, with a tentative D call TRBD1 (5 bases). V dropped 8 bases and J dropped 7 bases, with 17 bases sitting between them. The CDR3 runs to 14 residues. Germline V gene sequence: CDR1 MNHNY, CDR2 SVGAGI (reference sequence). The DNA of the CDR3 is TGTGCCAGCTGGGGACTCTTAGCTAGTGAAAAACTGTTTTTT. Encoded protein: CASWGLLASEKLFF.

V usage is TRBV7-2 and J usage is TRBJ1-3; no definite D call. Trimming left V 1 base short and J 0 bases short, with 10 bases between. Germline values: CDR1 SGHTA, CDR2 FQGNSA. The CDR3 is made up of 16 amino acids. This CDR3 reads CASSLEVGHSGNTIYF. CDR3 DNA sequence: TGTGCCAGCAGCTTAGAGGTCGGCCACTCTGGAAACACCATATATTTT. Full variable domain (remainder filled in from reference TRBV7-2 and TRBJ1-3): GAGVSQSPSNKVTEKGKDVELRCDPISGHTALYWYRQSLGQGLEFLIYFQGNSAPDKSGLPSDRFSAERTGGSVSTLTIQRTQQEDSAVYLCASSLEVGHSGNTIYFGEGSWLTVV.

This clone was seen only once. This chain uses TRBV5-1 with TRBJ2-5, with D tentatively TRBD1 or TRBD2 (5 bases each). V was clipped by 4 bases and J by 2 bases, with 21 bases between them. The CDR3 is 17 amino acids. Germline values: CDR1 SGHRS, CDR2 YFSETQ. This chain's CDR3 is CASSQPRGGWGQETQYF. CDR3 in DNA: TGCGCCAGCAGCCAACCGCGCGGTGGGTGGGGGCAAGAGACCCAGTACTTC.

The chain joins TRBV5-5 to TRBJ1-4, with D possibly TRBD1 on 5 matching bases. The CDR3 has 13 residues. Trimming took off 0 bases at V and 8 bases at J, with 8 bases between the two ends. The germline gives CDR1 SGHKS, CDR2 YYEKEE (reference sequence). The CDR3 region is CASSLDPGEKLFF. The CDR3, as DNA: TGTGCCAGCAGCTTGGATCCAGGGGAAAAACTGTTTTTT. The full variable domain, its missing parts supplied by reference TRBV5-5 and TRBJ1-4, is DAGVTQSPTHLIKTRGQQVTLRCSPISGHKSVSWYQQVLGQGPQFIFQYYEKEERGRGNFPDRFSARQFPNYSSELNVNALLLGDSALYLCASSLDPGEKLFFGSGTQLSVL.

The V and J genes are TRBV18 and TRBJ2-4, with D perhaps TRBD1 or TRBD2 (5 bases each). This CDR3 is built from 14 residues. The germline gives CDR1 KGHSH, CDR2 LQKENI. V lost 2 bases, J lost 7 bases, and 12 bases lay in between. CDR3 sequence reads: CASSPEGMGNIQYF. For the CDR3, the DNA is TGTGCCAGCTCACCAGAGGGGATGGGGAACATTCAGTACTTC.

The V and J genes are TRBV7-8 and TRBJ1-6; D unresolved. Germline CDR1 is SGHVS and CDR2 is FQNEAQ. The CDR3 loop spans 15 amino acids. The ends were cut back, 6 bases at V and 6 bases at J, with 15 bases in the middle. The CDR3 sequence: CASRPGPSRNSPLHF. The CDR3 nucleotides are TGTGCCAGCAGGCCAGGACCGAGTCGTAATTCACCCCTCCACTTT.

This clone has just one count. The CDR3 DNA reads as TGTGCCAGCAGCTTAGAGGGGGGCCCCTACAATGAGCAGTTCTTC. Translation: CASSLEGGPYNEQFF. This rearrangement joins TRBV7-9 to TRBJ2-1, with D perhaps being TRBD1 or TRBD2 (6 bases each). The CDR3 loop spans 15 amino acids. Trimming took 1 base from V and 2 from J, leaving 9 bases between them. Germline V lookup: CDR1 SEHNR, CDR2 FQNEAQ (reference sequence).

CDR3 DNA: TGTGCCAGCAGCTTAGGGCCGGGACAGGGTTATGGCTACACCTTC. As protein: CASSLGPGQGYGYTF. This rearrangement joins TRBV7-3 to TRBJ1-2, with 9 bases matching TRBD1. The junction had 6 bases not matched to a gene; V was cut back by 2 bases and J by 5 bases. The CDR3 consists of 15 residues. Germline CDR1 is SGHTA and CDR2 is FQGTGA.

The V and J genes are TRBV15 and TRBJ2-2; D gene unclear. Germline-derived CDR1 and CDR2 are LNHNV and YYDKDF (reference sequence). Trimming took off 7 bases at V and 1 base at J, with 7 bases between the two ends. The CDR3 loop spans 13 amino acids. The CDR3 loop is CATTLQNTGELFF. In nucleotides, the CDR3 is TGTGCCACCACTCTGCAGAACACCGGGGAGCTGTTTTTT.

The J gene is TRBJ1-2, the V gene TRBV30; D is perhaps TRBD1 (5 bases). This CDR3 contains 13 residues. CDR1 and CDR2 (germline): GTSNPN, SVGIG (reference sequence). The V end was cut by 1 base, the J end by 8 bases, with 14 bases between. The CDR3 spells CAWSALGTIGYTF. In DNA form, the CDR3 reads TGTGCCTGGAGTGCCCTCGGGACGATCGGCTACACCTTC.

This rearrangement joins TRBV29-1 to TRBJ1-1; unclear D gene. This CDR3 spans 12 amino acids. Germline V CDR1 and CDR2: SQVTM, ANQGSEA. V lost 6 bases, J lost 5 bases, and 13 bases lay in between. The CDR3 here is CSVNAWETEAFF. The CDR3 DNA sequence: TGCAGCGTAAATGCTTGGGAAACTGAAGCTTTCTTT. Looking up the rest from reference TRBV29-1 and TRBJ1-1 gives the full variable domain: SAVISQKPSRDICQRGTSLTIQCQVDSQVTMMFWYRQQPGQSLTLIATANQGSEATYESGFVIDKFPISRPNLTFSTLTVSNMSPEDSSIYLCSVNAWETEAFFGQGTRLTVV.

V gene TRBV18 combines with J gene TRBJ2-2; 8 positions match TRBD1. Germline V gene sequence: CDR1 KGHSH, CDR2 LQKENI. V shed 0 bases, J shed 4 bases, and the junction held 4 bases outside the gene matches. This CDR3 region has 16 residues. The CDR3 DNA reads TGTGCCAGCTCACCACCGCCGACAGGGGTCACCGGGGAGCTGTTTTTT. It yields the protein CASSPPPTGVTGELFF. The whole variable domain, filled in from reference TRBV18 and TRBJ2-2, reads NAGVMQNPRHLVRRRGQEARLRCSPMKGHSHVYWYRQLPEEGLKFMVYLQKENIIDESGMPKERFSAEFPKEGPSILRIQQVVRGDSAAYFCASSPPPTGVTGELFFGEGSRLTVL.

The J gene is TRBJ1-4, the V gene TRBV7-9; 7 nucleotides match TRBD1. Germline trimming cut 4 bases from V and 8 bases from J; bases unmatched to any gene: 13. Germline V lookup: CDR1 SEHNR, CDR2 FQNEAQ (reference sequence). The CDR3 consists of 16 residues. The CDR3 loop reads CASSSLLTGREEKLFF. CDR3 in DNA: TGTGCCAGCAGCTCCCTCCTGACAGGGCGGGAGGAAAAACTGTTTTTT.

The chain employs TRBV30 and TRBJ2-1; D unclear. Trimming took 2 bases from V and 7 from J, leaving 6 bases between them. The CDR3 contains 11 residues. Germline V lookup: CDR1 GTSNPN, CDR2 SVGIG (reference sequence). The CDR3: CAWSRGNEQFF. Here the CDR3 DNA reads TGTGCCTGGAGTAGAGGTAATGAGCAGTTCTTC.

The rearrangement uses TRBV6-5 and TRBJ1-3; maybe TRBD1 (5 bases). V shed 6 bases and J shed 4 bases, with 10 bases lying between them. The CDR3 is 13 residues long. CDR1 and CDR2 (germline): MNHEY, SVGAGI. CDR3 residues: CASSKGQGNTIYF. Written as DNA, the CDR3 is TGTGCCAGCAGCAAGGGGCAAGGAAACACCATATATTTT.

The chain combines TRBV11-2 with TRBJ2-5; D is ambiguous. V lost 6 bases, J lost 2 bases, and 13 bases lay in between. The CDR3 loop spans 14 amino acids. Per germline, CDR1 SGHAT and CDR2 FQNNGV. In DNA form, the CDR3 reads TGTGCCAGCAGTCCCATCGACGGACAAGAGACCCAGTACTTC. This gives the protein CASSPIDGQETQYF.

The V and J genes are TRBV5-8 and TRBJ2-3; D may be TRBD2 (6 bases). Germline assignment: CDR1 SGHTS and CDR2 YDEGEE. Trimming removed 9 bases at V and 3 bases at J, with 20 bases between. The CDR3 is 15 amino acids. CDR3 amino acids: CATYHPVGGTDTQYF. The CDR3 region has the DNA TGTGCCACCTACCACCCCGTGGGGGGAACAGATACGCAGTATTTT.

V and J are TRBV19 and TRBJ1-2; 9 nucleotides line up with TRBD1. CDR1 is LNHDA and CDR2 is SQIVND in the germline V gene (reference sequence). V dropped 5 bases and J dropped 8; count of bases not matched to a gene: 24. The CDR3 has 19 amino acids. This CDR3 is CASSPDRGLGGGRAVGYTF. CDR3 bases: TGTGCCAGTAGTCCGGACAGGGGTCTCGGTGGTGGTCGGGCTGTCGGCTACACCTTC.

The rearrangement links TRBV7-2 to TRBJ2-4; 10 bases agree with TRBD1. The length of the CDR3 is 15 residues. Per germline, CDR1 SGHTA and CDR2 FQGNSA. With V trimmed by 3 bases and J by 4 bases, 3 bases remained unmatched. The CDR3 region has the DNA TGTGCCAGCAGCTTGACAGGGGGCGGAAAAAACATTCAGTACTTC. This gives the protein CASSLTGGGKNIQYF.

This clone has only a few counts. This chain connects TRBV10-1 to TRBJ2-1; D unclear. V was shortened by 3 bases and J by 4 bases, with 10 bases between the two germline ends. Germline V gene sequence: CDR1 WNHNN, CDR2 SYGVQD (reference sequence). The length of the CDR3 is 14 residues. CDR3 loop: CASSEGIGYNEQFF. CDR3 coding DNA: TGCGCCAGCAGTGAAGGGATAGGATACAATGAGCAGTTCTTC.

This clone has just one count. The gene calls are TRBV7-3 and TRBJ2-5; 7 bases are a match to TRBD1. J gave up 3 bases and V 5 bases, and 6 bases lay outside the gene matches. This CDR3 has 14 residues. Germline V CDR1 and CDR2: SGHTA, FQGTGA. The CDR3 DNA is TGTGCCAGCAGCACTCGACAGGGTGAAGAGACCCAGTACTTC. This translates into CASSTRQGEETQYF.

The rearrangement uses TRBV5-6 and TRBJ1-2; TRBD1 agrees at 8 bases. Germline values: CDR1 SGHDT, CDR2 YYEEEE. J gave up 5 bases and V 1 base, and 4 bases lay outside the gene matches. The CDR3 has 14 amino acids. The CDR3 DNA reads TGTGCCAGCAGCTTGTGGGACAGGTCATATGGCTACACCTTC. It translates to CASSLWDRSYGYTF.